This T cell receptor (beta chain) came from a study of cytomegalovirus exposure and HLA in healthy donors. PCR primers comprised 60 Vbeta and 13 Jbeta primers. Original analysis: Roughly 10 million shared chains were among the approximately 76 million unique TCR beta chains that a later analysis counted. Data came from immunoSEQ multiplex PCR; TCRdb stores just in-frame clones and leaves some out. From that table come the V and J calls and clone size; the DNA was used to work out D and trimming. The repertoire holds about 64,000 clones, around 61% seen once, with about 3% in the top ten. Note on this clone: Its antigen is still unknown.

With 0 bases clipped from V and 1 base from J, the junction kept 10 bases outside the gene matches. Germline CDR1 and CDR2: LGHNA and YSLEER. The CDR3 is made up of 18 amino acids. Study results and caveats: The study dropped some indistinguishable V segments, TRBV6-2 and TRBV6-3 among them. In an earlier analysis, in 620 or so donors, most V segments appeared productive either ~90% or ~30% of the time. No immune exposure information besides CMV serostatus was available.

Sequencing input: PBMCs. This clonotype originated in a woman between 45 and 60 years old in good health and CMV-seronegative. The J gene is TRBJ1-2, the V gene TRBV4-3; 8 bases align to TRBD1. The CDR3: CASSQDSDREVGNYGYTF. Written as DNA, the CDR3 is TGCGCCAGCAGCCAAGATTCGGACAGGGAAGTGGGTAACTATGGCTACACCTTC.